These 23 T cell receptor beta chains came from one sample sequenced in a study of T cells in Graves' hyperthyroidism and ophthalmopathy. The CDR3 regions of TCR beta were amplified from RNA transcripts. First-round RT-PCR with HTBI primers amplified the TCR CDR3 region. Using its own MiXCR run on the multiplex PCR reads, TCRdb lists one record per CDR3 protein. The sample carries roughly 740,000 distinct CDR3 sequences, about 15% recorded once. The sequenced sample consisted of blood. These receptors were taken from a man in his late teens or twenties with Graves' hyperthyroidism.

This clonotype was found a few times. This chain connects TRBV19 to TRBJ2-1, with TRBD2 identical over 9 bases. Germline lookup yields CDR1 LNHDA and CDR2 SQIVND (reference sequence). V was pared by 1 base and J by 8 bases, with 15 bases of the junction left unmatched. The CDR3 spans 18 residues. As DNA, the CDR3 is TGTGCCAGTAGTATAGTAGTCGGAGCGGGGGGCCCCTCGGATGAGCAGTTCTTC. Encoded protein: CASSIVVGAGGPSDEQFF.

The sample holds a few counts of this clonotype. The CDR3 region has the DNA TGCAGTGCTAGAGGGAGGGGATTGAGCAATCAGCCCCAGCATTTT. Translation gives CSARGRGLSNQPQHF. The chain couples TRBV20-1 to TRBJ1-5; D is perhaps TRBD1 (5 bases). V shed 1 base and J shed 1 base, with 11 bases lying between them. Germline V lookup: CDR1 DFQATT, CDR2 SNEGSKA (reference sequence). The CDR3 is 15 amino acids.

This clonotype has more than one count but fewer than ten. CDR3 in DNA: TGTGCCAGTAGTATGCCTTACACCGGGGAGCTGTTTTTT. Residues: CASSMPYTGELFF. The chain employs TRBV19 and TRBJ2-2; D is undetermined. The V gene lost 3 bases and the J gene lost 3 bases, with 5 bases spanning the gap. The CDR3 has 13 residues. Germline assignment: CDR1 LNHDA and CDR2 SQIVND (reference sequence).

This clonotype was counted at least ten times. V usage is TRBV10-3 and J usage is TRBJ2-1, with D unclear. CDR1 and CDR2 from the germline V gene are ENHRY and SYGVKD. There are 15 residues in the CDR3. V was clipped by 2 bases and J by 0 bases, with 8 bases between them. CDR3 sequence: CAISEADRSYNEQFF. CDR3 coding DNA: TGTGCCATCAGTGAGGCGGACCGCTCCTACAATGAGCAGTTCTTC.

The rearrangement joins TRBV3-1 to TRBJ1-2, with 7 bases identical to TRBD1. The CDR3 consists of 13 residues. Germline V gene data show CDR1 as LGHDT and CDR2 as YNNKEL (reference sequence). Trimming removed 10 bases from V and 9 bases from J; junction bases left unmatched: 14. The chain's CDR3 is CATSGDSYLSYTF. For the CDR3, the DNA is TGTGCCACCTCTGGGGACAGCTATTTAAGCTACACCTTC.

Remarks on this clonotype: It may be a read error: a sequence one base away is much more abundant. The chain carries TRBV7-2 and TRBJ2-3; 14 positions agree with TRBD2. The CDR3 covers 15 residues. Germline assignment: CDR1 SGHTA and CDR2 FQGNSA. The CDR3 region is CVSSSGLAGAGTQYF. The CDR3 nucleotides read TGTGTCAGCAGCTCGGGACTAGCGGGAGCAGGAACGCAGTATTTT.

The V and J genes are TRBV27 and TRBJ1-4; D is perhaps TRBD1 (6 bases). V lost 2 bases and J 4 bases, leaving 17 bases between the germline ends. This CDR3 region has 17 residues. Per the germline V gene, CDR1 is MNHEY and CDR2 is SMNVEV (reference sequence). The CDR3 here is CASSLRGGAVLNEKLFF. The DNA for the CDR3 is TGTGCCAGCAGTTTACGAGGGGGTGCCGTCCTTAATGAAAAACTGTTTTTT.

As for this clonotype: A clone one base away is much larger, so this may be a read error. The chain links TRBV12-3 or TRBV12-4 to TRBJ2-1, with 10 bases identical to TRBD2. The CDR3 spans 15 residues. After removal of 3 bases from V and 6 bases from J, the junction contained 5 bases not matched to a gene. This CDR3 reads CASSFMTSGFNEQFF. CDR3 sequence (DNA): TGTGCCAGCAGTTTTATGACTAGCGGGTTCAATGAGCAGTTCTTC.

In this sample, this clonotype turned up a few times. The gene calls are TRBV4-1 and TRBJ2-3; 8 bases match TRBD1. The trim removed 6 bases at V and 4 bases at J, leaving 21 bases unmatched. Per germline, CDR1 MGHRA and CDR2 YSYEKL. This CDR3 is 19 amino acids long. The CDR3 DNA is TGCGCCAGCAGACGTCGTCCGAACCTGGCAGGGGGCTTTGCAGATACGCAGTATTTT. Residues: CASRRRPNLAGGFADTQYF.

This clonotype was counted ten times or more. V usage is TRBV28 and J usage is TRBJ1-4; 7 bases align to TRBD1. The CDR3 is 15 amino acids. Trimming took 5 bases from V and 7 from J; bases not matched to a gene: 10. Per germline, CDR1 MDHEN and CDR2 SYDVKM. CDR3 bases: TGTGCCAGCAGTAGTGGGACAGTTGCCTTTGAAAAACTGTTTTTT. Residues: CASSSGTVAFEKLFF.

In this sample, this clonotype turned up many times. The chain joins TRBV20-1 to TRBJ1-4; D is perhaps TRBD1 (5 bases). The length of the CDR3 is 13 residues. Per the germline V gene, CDR1 is DFQATT and CDR2 is SNEGSKA (reference sequence). V dropped 6 bases and J dropped 7 bases, with 15 bases sitting between them. The CDR3 bases are TGCAGTGCCGGAGGCAGGGAAAGTGAAAAACTGTTTTTT. Translated, it gives CSAGGRESEKLFF.

V and J are TRBV30 and TRBJ2-1, with a tentative D call TRBD2 (7 bases). This CDR3 is 15 amino acids long. CDR1 and CDR2 (germline): GTSNPN, SVGIG (reference sequence). The V and J ends lost 3 bases and 3 bases respectively, with 15 bases between them. The CDR3 DNA follows: TGTGCCTGGAGGGAGGGGGGGGCCTTCTACAATGAGCAGTTCTTC. Translated, it gives CAWREGGAFYNEQFF.

A few counts support this clonotype. The rearrangement joins TRBV6-1 to TRBJ2-2; a weak D match, TRBD1 (6 bases). Germline V lookup: CDR1 MNHNS, CDR2 SASEGT. The CDR3 sequence is 13 residues long. V was shortened by 6 bases and J by 4 bases, with 9 bases between the two germline ends. In nucleotides, the CDR3 is TGTGCCAGCAGAGGGGACACCACCGGGGAGCTGTTTTTT. This codes for CASRGDTTGELFF.

The chain recombines TRBV4-3 with TRBJ1-1, with D possibly TRBD1 on 5 matching bases. The germline CDR1 and CDR2 sequences are LGHNA and YSLEER. The CDR3 runs 16 residues. V dropped 1 base and J dropped 1 base, with 13 bases sitting between them. The CDR3 loop reads CASSQASGASNTEAFF. In DNA, the CDR3 is TGCGCCAGCAGCCAAGCATCCGGGGCATCGAACACTGAAGCTTTCTTT.

This clonotype was counted ten times or more. The chain couples TRBV12-3 or TRBV12-4 to TRBJ1-2; 8 nucleotides agree with TRBD1. CDR3 length equals 14 residues. The J segment lost 4 bases and the V segment lost 4 bases, leaving 5 bases of the junction unmatched. Here the CDR3 DNA reads TGTGCCAGCAGTTCGGGACAGGCCCCCTATGGCTACACCTTC. This encodes CASSSGQAPYGYTF.

In the case of this clonotype: This may be a read error: a much more frequent sequence differs by one nucleotide. V is TRBV12-3 or TRBV12-4 and J is TRBJ1-1; 11 nucleotides line up with TRBD1. The V segment lost 2 bases and the J segment 11 bases; nucleotides outside the gene matches: 4. The CDR3 is made up of 13 amino acids. Here the CDR3 DNA reads TGTGCCAGCAGTTTACTGGGACAGGGGGTGGCTTTCTTT. Amino acids: CASSLLGQGVAFF.

This clonotype was counted between two and nine times. This chain connects TRBV11-2 to TRBJ2-1; 9 nucleotides align to TRBD2. The CDR3 is 13 amino acids. With 5 bases clipped from V and 8 bases from J, the junction kept 4 bases outside the gene matches. CDR1 is SGHAT, CDR2 FQNNGV, per germline. CDR3 loop: CASSVGLAYEQFF. DNA of the CDR3: TGTGCCAGCAGCGTCGGACTAGCGTATGAGCAGTTCTTC.

This clonotype has at least ten counts. CDR3 loop: CSASRTPSYEQYF. CDR3 nucleotides: TGCAGTGCGAGTCGGACGCCATCCTACGAGCAGTACTTC. The V gene is TRBV20-1, the J gene TRBJ2-7; no reliable D call. This CDR3 has 13 residues. Germline V gene data show CDR1 as DFQATT and CDR2 as SNEGSKA (reference sequence). V shed 6 bases and J shed 1 base, with 13 bases lying between them.

The rearrangement joins TRBV4-1 to TRBJ2-7, with D perhaps matching TRBD2 (6 bases). There are 16 residues in the CDR3. The germline CDR1 and CDR2 sequences are MGHRA and YSYEKL. The V gene lost 5 bases and the J gene lost 6 bases, with 23 bases spanning the gap. CDR3 nucleotides: TGCGCCAGCAGCGGTGGAGGGGTCCTCCCGATCGGCGAGCAGTACTTC. This gives the protein CASSGGGVLPIGEQYF.

This clonotype was recorded a few times. The chain recombines TRBV28 with TRBJ2-2, with unresolved D. CDR1 is MDHEN and CDR2 is SYDVKM in the germline V gene. The CDR3 covers 13 residues. V shed 7 bases and J shed 0 bases, with 6 bases lying between them. CDR3 protein: CASTSSNTGELFF. The CDR3 region has the DNA TGTGCCAGCACGAGCTCGAACACCGGGGAGCTGTTTTTT. The full variable domain, its missing parts supplied by reference TRBV28 and TRBJ2-2, is DVKVTQSSRYLVKRTGEKVFLECVQDMDHENMFWYRQDPGLGLRLIYFSYDVKMKEKGDIPEGYSVSREKKERFSLILESASTNQTSMYLCASTSSNTGELFFGEGSRLTVL.

This clonotype was seen many times. CDR3 coding DNA: TGTGCCAGCAGCTTAGGCATCTCCAATGAGCAGTTCTTC. Translated, it gives CASSLGISNEQFF. The V call is TRBV11-2, the J call TRBJ2-1, with D unresolved. Germline assignment: CDR1 SGHAT and CDR2 FQNNGV. The CDR3 loop spans 13 amino acids. The V and J ends lost 1 base and 6 bases respectively, with 7 bases between them.

This clonotype came up many times. The rearrangement uses TRBV12-3 or TRBV12-4 and TRBJ1-2; 7 nucleotides align to TRBD1. This CDR3 contains 17 residues. Germline trimming cut 4 bases from V and 4 bases from J; bases unmatched to any gene: 15. CDR3 coding DNA: TGTGCCAGCAGTTATTCAGGGGGGCGAGGGCTGCTCTATGGCTACACCTTC. Translated: CASSYSGGRGLLYGYTF.

This clonotype was detected only a few times. Its ends do not fully match the called genes, so a read error is possible. The gene calls are TRBV2 and TRBJ2-5, with 12 nucleotides matching TRBD1. The germline V gene has CDR1 SNHLY and CDR2 FYNNEI. The CDR3 has 14 residues. This CDR3 is CASSSGTGGHREDF. The CDR3 DNA follows: TGTGCCAGCAGTTCCGGGACAGGGGGCCACCGGGAGGACTTC.